This T cell receptor beta chain appears in the sequencing data of a study of T cells in narcolepsy. As for the study in general: Enrolled donors included narcolepsy type 1 or type 2 patients and healthy controls. Study-wide results and limits: Healthy controls reportedly lacked the autoreactive clonotypes serially found in patients' blood. Same-patient CSF and blood CD4+ T cell clonotypes included HCRT-specific and TRIB2-specific autoreactive ones.

Details on this clone: Its antigen is still unknown.

Clones were read by immunoSEQ multiplex PCR, and TCRdb kept only the in-frame ones, dropping some. This repertoire shows approximately 30,000 clones, around 82% found once; its top ten account for roughly 1%. The sample was CD45RA- memory CD4+ T cells from PBMCs. The clonotype originates from a human donor with narcolepsy.

In DNA form, the CDR3 reads TGTGCCAGCAGCTTGATTAGCCGTGATACGCAGTATTTT. Translated, it gives CASSLISRDTQYF. The chain joins TRBV7-3 to TRBJ2-3, with D unresolved. The V gene's germline CDR1 is SGHTA and CDR2 FQGTGA. The CDR3 sequence is 13 residues long. Between the trimmed V and J ends, which lost 3 bases and 6 bases, there was a span of 10 bases.